This T cell receptor beta chain was profiled in a study of a mutant IDH1 vaccine in newly diagnosed glioma. Study-level information: Patients began vaccination 4-6 weeks after radiotherapy alone, or with temozolomide cycles.

As to time point: week 23, last vaccination. A 20-mer mutant IDH1 peptide at 300 ug was injected subcutaneously with topical imiquimod. The data were produced by immunoSEQ multiplex PCR, yet TCRdb's version contains in-frame clones alone and is incomplete. This table has around 28,000 clones, approximately 78% appearing once. This CDR3 comprises 14 residues. Germline loops: CDR1 MNHEY, CDR2 SVGAGI. V was shortened by 2 bases and J by 0 bases, with 4 bases between the two germline ends. By its share, this clone is medium-sized. Its antigen is unidentified. Material: PBMCs, obtained from a glioma patient whose treatment included an IDH1 peptide vaccine. The sequence came from a woman aged 25 to 45 with glioma. V usage is TRBV6-5 and J usage is TRBJ2-2, with D unresolved. This chain's CDR3 is CASSYGPNTGELFF. Here the CDR3 DNA reads TGTGCCAGCAGTTACGGGCCGAACACCGGGGAGCTGTTTTTT.